Sequencing of this T cell receptor (beta chain) was carried out in a study of blood T cell repertoires in COVID-19. The overall study: Spain, Italy and the United States supplied samples that represented acute and convalescent COVID-19. Nucleic acid was either cDNA or gDNA, and it came from T cells, B-cell-depleted T cells, or PBMCs.

Profiling relied on immunoSEQ multiplex PCR, and the TCRdb table lists in-frame clones only, not all of them. Here the sample spans a few hundred thousand clones, 85% to 90% being singletons. The material sequenced was peripheral blood. The receptor was derived from a man under 40 with acute or convalescent COVID-19.

The CDR3, as DNA: TGTGCCAGCGGCGACAGAAATCAGCCCCAGCATTTT. Translated, it gives CASGDRNQPQHF. This chain joins TRBV28 and TRBJ1-5, with D possibly being TRBD1 (5 bases). Germline V CDR1 and CDR2: MDHEN, SYDVKM. With 8 bases removed from V and 4 bases from J, the gap between germline ends came to 9 bases. The CDR3 spans 12 residues.